These T cell receptor beta chains were read from a single sample in a study of T cells in Graves' hyperthyroidism and ophthalmopathy. TCRdb analysed the multiplex PCR reads with MiXCR anew, one entry per CDR3 protein. The repertoire holds about 740,000 distinct CDR3 sequences, with about 14% as singletons. Source material: blood. These receptors were taken from a woman aged 18-29 years with Graves' hyperthyroidism. Both conserved end residues are part of each CDR3.

j_call: TRBJ1-1
v_call: TRBV6-1
cdr3_aa: CASSQGYGTEAFF

j_call: TRBJ1-5
v_call: TRBV19
cdr3_aa: CASSIGGISNQPQHF

j_call: TRBJ2-7
v_call: TRBV4-3
cdr3_aa: CASSPGLAGLYEQYF

j_call: TRBJ2-5
v_call: TRBV7-9
cdr3_aa: CASSSQGVQETQYF

j_call: TRBJ1-1
v_call: TRBV2
cdr3_aa: CASSGDLGGNTEAFF

j_call: TRBJ2-7
v_call: TRBV7-2
cdr3_aa: CASSLAGGTGVNEQYF

j_call: TRBJ2-1
v_call: TRBV6-6
cdr3_aa: CASSYYSAQGNAPGRRYNEQFF

j_call: TRBJ1-5
v_call: TRBV11-2
cdr3_aa: CASSLDATANNQPQHF

j_call: TRBJ2-1
v_call: TRBV30
cdr3_aa: CAWSARKYNEQFF

j_call: TRBJ1-6
v_call: TRBV27
cdr3_aa: CASKRNGGNSPLHF

j_call: TRBJ2-7
v_call: TRBV6-1
cdr3_aa: CASSFYPGGYEQYF

j_call: TRBJ2-7
v_call: TRBV3-1
cdr3_aa: CASSQDWSPYEQYF

j_call: TRBJ2-7
v_call: TRBV11-2
cdr3_aa: CASSSRDRGFYEQYF

j_call: TRBJ2-1
v_call: TRBV6-1
cdr3_aa: CASTPSGTSDYNEQFF

j_call: TRBJ2-1
v_call: TRBV6-1
cdr3_aa: CASRGDRGTYNEQFF

j_call: TRBJ2-3
v_call: TRBV9
cdr3_aa: CASSSRTARDTQYF

j_call: TRBJ2-2
v_call: TRBV12-3/TRBV12-4
cdr3_aa: CASSLGPARELFF

j_call: TRBJ2-1
v_call: TRBV30
cdr3_aa: CAWGDGSYNEQFF

j_call: TRBJ2-2
v_call: TRBV30
cdr3_aa: CAWSVRTSGRGVWHGELFF

j_call: TRBJ2-1
v_call: TRBV28
cdr3_aa: CASNARPNEQFF

j_call: TRBJ1-5
v_call: TRBV6-1
cdr3_aa: CASSELSYQPQHF

j_call: TRBJ1-6
v_call: TRBV27
cdr3_aa: CASSLRLRGGQGAIAYNSPLHF

j_call: TRBJ2-1
v_call: TRBV11-2
cdr3_aa: CASSPEIVAVGNEQFF

j_call: TRBJ2-1
v_call: TRBV7-8
cdr3_aa: CASSLIAGGPEDEQFF

j_call: TRBJ1-2
v_call: TRBV11-1
cdr3_aa: CASSLEGQGAGGYTF

j_call: TRBJ2-2
v_call: TRBV20-1
cdr3_aa: CSANDPAKGTGELFF

j_call: TRBJ2-5
v_call: TRBV19
cdr3_aa: CASSRLADQETQYF

j_call: TRBJ2-6
v_call: TRBV6-2/TRBV6-3
cdr3_aa: CASSSARRSGANVLTF

j_call: TRBJ1-4
v_call: TRBV4-3
cdr3_aa: CASSQDLGEKLFF

j_call: TRBJ2-3
v_call: TRBV5-1
cdr3_aa: CASSLISGMITDTQYF

j_call: TRBJ2-7
v_call: TRBV20-1
cdr3_aa: CSAREGYLEPYEQYF

j_call: TRBJ2-7
v_call: TRBV20-1
cdr3_aa: CSARDHGVAGGYEQYF

j_call: TRBJ1-6
v_call: TRBV27
cdr3_aa: CASSLWGRGNSPLHF

j_call: TRBJ2-2
v_call: TRBV24-1
cdr3_aa: CATSDFRPGRAPGELFF

j_call: TRBJ1-1
v_call: TRBV7-2
cdr3_aa: CASSFMGQSWAFF

j_call: TRBJ1-5
v_call: TRBV30
cdr3_aa: CAWSGGRGMYGQPQHF

j_call: TRBJ1-1
v_call: TRBV6-1
cdr3_aa: CASSPRLRQLMNTEAFF

j_call: TRBJ1-6
v_call: TRBV28
cdr3_aa: CASTERRGLRYDSPLHF

j_call: -
v_call: TRBV25-1
cdr3_aa: CASSESRVSYEQFF

j_call: TRBJ2-7
v_call: TRBV4-1
cdr3_aa: CASSQESRRDEQYF

j_call: TRBJ1-2
v_call: TRBV5-1
cdr3_aa: CASSPGRGLDYGYTF

j_call: TRBJ1-1
v_call: TRBV19
cdr3_aa: CAGRQGADAPLWSEAFF

j_call: TRBJ2-1
v_call: TRBV19
cdr3_aa: CASSIRGRQRGGNEQFF

j_call: TRBJ1-4
v_call: TRBV4-3
cdr3_aa: CASSPIHSRNEKLFF

j_call: TRBJ2-5
v_call: TRBV12-3/TRBV12-4
cdr3_aa: CASSAGVIRETQYF

j_call: TRBJ2-1
v_call: TRBV7-9
cdr3_aa: CASSLVSGTTIPYNEQFF

j_call: TRBJ1-1
v_call: TRBV5-8
cdr3_aa: CASSLVKDQAFF

j_call: TRBJ2-2
v_call: TRBV10-2
cdr3_aa: CASSRLAPSAGELSF

j_call: TRBJ2-5
v_call: TRBV12-3/TRBV12-4
cdr3_aa: CASRYNTGGAGTQYF

j_call: TRBJ2-1
v_call: TRBV11-3
cdr3_aa: CASSLGGETYNEQFF

j_call: TRBJ2-7
v_call: TRBV28
cdr3_aa: CASSPIYGTVTSSYEQYF

j_call: TRBJ1-2
v_call: TRBV27
cdr3_aa: CASSRGSMNGYTF

j_call: TRBJ2-2
v_call: TRBV18
cdr3_aa: CASSHDRRETGELFF

j_call: TRBJ2-1
v_call: TRBV5-5
cdr3_aa: CASSQFLAGPTYNEQFF

j_call: TRBJ1-5
v_call: TRBV4-1
cdr3_aa: CASSQPTTGAGQPQHF

j_call: TRBJ1-1
v_call: TRBV2
cdr3_aa: CASITPQGFDTEAFF

j_call: TRBJ2-3
v_call: TRBV2
cdr3_aa: CASSREVTLTTDTQYF

j_call: TRBJ2-3
v_call: TRBV6-2/TRBV6-3
cdr3_aa: CASSMTGGTDTQYF

j_call: TRBJ2-7
v_call: TRBV11-1
cdr3_aa: CASSPQRQGAREQYF